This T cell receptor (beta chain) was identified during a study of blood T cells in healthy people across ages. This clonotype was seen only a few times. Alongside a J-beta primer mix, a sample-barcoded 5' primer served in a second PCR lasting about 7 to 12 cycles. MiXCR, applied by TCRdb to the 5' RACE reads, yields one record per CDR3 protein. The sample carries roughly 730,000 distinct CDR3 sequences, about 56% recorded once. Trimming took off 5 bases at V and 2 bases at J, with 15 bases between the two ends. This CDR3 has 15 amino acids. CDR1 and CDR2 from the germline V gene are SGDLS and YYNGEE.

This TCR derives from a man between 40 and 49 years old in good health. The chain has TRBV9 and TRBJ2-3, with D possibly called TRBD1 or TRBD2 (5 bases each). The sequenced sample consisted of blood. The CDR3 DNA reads TGTGCCAGCAGGCCTCCCGGGACGGACACAGATACGCAGTATTTT. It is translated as CASRPPGTDTDTQYF.